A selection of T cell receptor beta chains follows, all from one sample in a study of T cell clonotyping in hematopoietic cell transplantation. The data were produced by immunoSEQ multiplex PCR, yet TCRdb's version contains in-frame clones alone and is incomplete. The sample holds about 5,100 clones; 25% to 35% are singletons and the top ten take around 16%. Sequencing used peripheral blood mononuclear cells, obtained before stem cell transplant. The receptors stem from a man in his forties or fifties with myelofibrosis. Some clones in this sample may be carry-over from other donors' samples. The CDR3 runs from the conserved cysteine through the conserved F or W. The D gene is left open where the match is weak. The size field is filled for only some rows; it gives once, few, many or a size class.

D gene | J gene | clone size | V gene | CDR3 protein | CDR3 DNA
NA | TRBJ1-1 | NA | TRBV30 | CAWVGYTEAFF | TGTGCCTGGGTGGGCTACACTGAAGCTTTCTTT
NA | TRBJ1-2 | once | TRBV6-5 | CASSYDGGNRGGYTF | TGTGCCAGCAGTTACGATGGGGGGAATCGTGGAGGCTACACCTTC
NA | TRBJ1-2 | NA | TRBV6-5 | CASSDRAPRGYTF | TGTGCCAGCAGTGACCGGGCACCTCGGGGCTACACCTTC
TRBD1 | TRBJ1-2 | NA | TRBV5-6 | CASSPTGGGYGYTF | TGTGCCAGCAGCCCGACAGGGGGGGGCTATGGCTACACCTTC
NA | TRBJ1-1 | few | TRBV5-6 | CASSFGRGTEAFF | TGTGCCAGCAGCTTCGGCAGAGGCACTGAAGCTTTCTTT
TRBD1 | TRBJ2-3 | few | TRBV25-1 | CASSARDRGPDTQYF | TGTGCCAGCAGTGCCCGGGACAGAGGACCAGATACGCAGTATTTT
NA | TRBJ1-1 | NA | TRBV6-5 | CASGGGAPEAFF | TGTGCCAGCGGCGGTGGGGCCCCTGAAGCTTTCTTT
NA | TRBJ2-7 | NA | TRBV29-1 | CSVGGTYEQYF | TGCAGCGTTGGGGGAACCTACGAGCAGTACTTC
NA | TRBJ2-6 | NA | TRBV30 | CAQGDLSGANVLTF | TGTGCTCAGGGAGACCTCTCTGGGGCCAACGTCCTGACTTTC
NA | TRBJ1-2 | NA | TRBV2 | CASSEVGRGGNGYTF | TGTGCCAGCAGTGAAGTGGGCAGGGGCGGCAATGGCTACACCTTC
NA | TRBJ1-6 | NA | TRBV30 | CAWSGTPNSPLHF | TGTGCCTGGAGTGGGACCCCAAATTCACCCCTCCACTTT
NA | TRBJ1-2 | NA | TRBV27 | CASRTWGGYTF | TGTGCCAGCAGAACATGGGGAGGCTACACCTTC
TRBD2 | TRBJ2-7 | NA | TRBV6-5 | CASSYILAGPYEQYF | TGTGCCAGCAGTTACATACTAGCGGGCCCCTACGAGCAGTACTTC
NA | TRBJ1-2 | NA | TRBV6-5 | CASSYTIGPYGYTF | TGTGCCAGCAGTTACACCATTGGGCCCTATGGCTACACCTTC
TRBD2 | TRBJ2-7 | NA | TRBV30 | CAWSVAGGYEQYF | TGTGCCTGGAGTGTAGCGGGAGGCTACGAGCAGTACTTC
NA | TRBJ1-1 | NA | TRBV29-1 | CSVGWGRTEAFF | TGCAGCGTGGGGTGGGGTCGGACTGAAGCTTTCTTT
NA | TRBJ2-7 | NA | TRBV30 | CAWSQTSYEQYF | TGTGCCTGGAGTCAAACTAGCTACGAGCAGTACTTC
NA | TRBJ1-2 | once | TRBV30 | CAWEDTFHYGYTF | TGTGCCTGGGAGGACACCTTTCACTATGGCTACACCTTC
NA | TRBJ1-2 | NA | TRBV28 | CASSPRGRQDGYTF | TGTGCCAGCAGCCCAAGGGGCCGCCAGGATGGCTACACCTTC
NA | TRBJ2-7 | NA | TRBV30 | CAWSVGGTSSYEQYF | TGTGCCTGGAGTGTAGGGGGAACCAGCTCCTACGAGCAGTACTTC
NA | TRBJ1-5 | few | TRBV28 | CASSRGPNYQPQHF | TGTGCCAGCAGCCGAGGACCGAATTATCAGCCCCAGCATTTT
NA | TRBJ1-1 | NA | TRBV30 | CTWERNTEAFF | TGTACCTGGGAGCGGAACACTGAAGCTTTCTTT
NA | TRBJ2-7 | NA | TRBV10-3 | CAIGRATYEQYF | TGTGCCATCGGCCGGGCGACCTACGAGCAGTACTTC
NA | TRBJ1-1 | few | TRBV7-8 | CASSLLKGTEAFF | TGTGCCAGCAGCTTATTGAAGGGCACTGAAGCTTTCTTT
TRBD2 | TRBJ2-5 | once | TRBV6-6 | CASRGTSGRSGEQYF | TGTGCCAGCAGAGGGACTAGCGGGCGATCGGGGGAGCAGTACTTC
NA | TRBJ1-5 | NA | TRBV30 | CAWSRDISNQPQHF | TGTGCCTGGAGCCGGGACATTTCCAATCAGCCCCAGCATTTT
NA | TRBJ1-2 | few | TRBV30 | CAGGFSRGYTF | TGTGCCGGCGGGTTTTCGCGTGGCTACACCTTC
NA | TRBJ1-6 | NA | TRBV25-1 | CASSELGNSPLHF | TGTGCCAGCAGTGAACTCGGGAATTCACCCCTCCACTTT
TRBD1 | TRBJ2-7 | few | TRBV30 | CAWSGGTGGYEQYF | TGTGCCTGGAGTGGAGGGACAGGGGGGTACGAGCAGTACTTC
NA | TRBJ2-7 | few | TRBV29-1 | CSVEDLPGEQYF | TGCAGCGTTGAGGACCTCCCGGGAGAGCAGTACTTC
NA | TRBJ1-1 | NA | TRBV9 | CASSALGGVGTEAFF | TGTGCCAGCAGCGCCCTGGGTGGGGTAGGCACTGAAGCTTTCTTT
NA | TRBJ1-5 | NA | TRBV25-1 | CASSGRTDHRQPQHF | TGTGCCAGCAGTGGAAGAACAGACCATCGGCAGCCCCAGCATTTT
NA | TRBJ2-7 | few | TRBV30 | CAWSTDYEQYF | TGTGCCTGGAGTACCGACTACGAGCAGTACTTC
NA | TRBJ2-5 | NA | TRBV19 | CASSMDFQETQYF | TGTGCCAGTAGTATGGATTTCCAAGAGACCCAGTACTTC
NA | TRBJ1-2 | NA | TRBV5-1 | CASSLEAPSRGYTF | TGCGCCAGCAGCTTGGAGGCCCCATCTAGAGGCTACACCTTC
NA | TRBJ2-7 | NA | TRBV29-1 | CSVDGFGYEQYF | TGCAGCGTTGATGGATTCGGTTACGAGCAGTACTTC
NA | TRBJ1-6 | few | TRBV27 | CASSPLGANSPLHF | TGTGCCAGCAGTCCCCTTGGGGCCAACTCACCCCTCCACTTT
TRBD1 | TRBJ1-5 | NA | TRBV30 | CAWSGTGAGQPQHF | TGTGCCTGGAGTGGTACAGGGGCCGGTCAGCCCCAGCATTTT